This T cell receptor beta chain is drawn from a study of shared clonotypes between healthy human individuals. Note on this clone: Its target is not known.

Sorted-subset replicate PCR reactions were performed with about 190 ng DNA, corresponding to some 32,000 T cell genomes. Libraries were prepared by immunoSEQ multiplex PCR; TCRdb keeps only in-frame clonotypes and omits some of them. The table lists roughly 1,600,000 clones, 97% to 99% of them singletons, with about 0.34% in the top ten. Study outcomes and limitations: Memory subsets generally showed lower estimated richness than naive subsets. Sharing of clonotypes among donors was expected to vary with sequencing depth. Incomplete sequencing of sorted subsets was indicated by rarefaction despite large depth.

The trim removed 3 bases at V and 6 bases at J, leaving 8 bases unmatched. Germline-derived CDR1 and CDR2 are SEHNR and FQNEAQ (reference sequence). The CDR3 runs to 15 residues. The chain carries TRBV7-9 and TRBJ1-5; 7 nucleotides agree with TRBD1. The TCR sequence derives from a young man in good health. Sequencing was done on a sample of naive CD4+ T cells sorted from blood. Stated subset: CD45RA+ positively selected. CDR3: CASSFGQADSQPQHF. The CDR3 DNA sequence: TGTGCCAGCAGCTTCGGACAGGCCGACAGTCAGCCCCAGCATTTT.